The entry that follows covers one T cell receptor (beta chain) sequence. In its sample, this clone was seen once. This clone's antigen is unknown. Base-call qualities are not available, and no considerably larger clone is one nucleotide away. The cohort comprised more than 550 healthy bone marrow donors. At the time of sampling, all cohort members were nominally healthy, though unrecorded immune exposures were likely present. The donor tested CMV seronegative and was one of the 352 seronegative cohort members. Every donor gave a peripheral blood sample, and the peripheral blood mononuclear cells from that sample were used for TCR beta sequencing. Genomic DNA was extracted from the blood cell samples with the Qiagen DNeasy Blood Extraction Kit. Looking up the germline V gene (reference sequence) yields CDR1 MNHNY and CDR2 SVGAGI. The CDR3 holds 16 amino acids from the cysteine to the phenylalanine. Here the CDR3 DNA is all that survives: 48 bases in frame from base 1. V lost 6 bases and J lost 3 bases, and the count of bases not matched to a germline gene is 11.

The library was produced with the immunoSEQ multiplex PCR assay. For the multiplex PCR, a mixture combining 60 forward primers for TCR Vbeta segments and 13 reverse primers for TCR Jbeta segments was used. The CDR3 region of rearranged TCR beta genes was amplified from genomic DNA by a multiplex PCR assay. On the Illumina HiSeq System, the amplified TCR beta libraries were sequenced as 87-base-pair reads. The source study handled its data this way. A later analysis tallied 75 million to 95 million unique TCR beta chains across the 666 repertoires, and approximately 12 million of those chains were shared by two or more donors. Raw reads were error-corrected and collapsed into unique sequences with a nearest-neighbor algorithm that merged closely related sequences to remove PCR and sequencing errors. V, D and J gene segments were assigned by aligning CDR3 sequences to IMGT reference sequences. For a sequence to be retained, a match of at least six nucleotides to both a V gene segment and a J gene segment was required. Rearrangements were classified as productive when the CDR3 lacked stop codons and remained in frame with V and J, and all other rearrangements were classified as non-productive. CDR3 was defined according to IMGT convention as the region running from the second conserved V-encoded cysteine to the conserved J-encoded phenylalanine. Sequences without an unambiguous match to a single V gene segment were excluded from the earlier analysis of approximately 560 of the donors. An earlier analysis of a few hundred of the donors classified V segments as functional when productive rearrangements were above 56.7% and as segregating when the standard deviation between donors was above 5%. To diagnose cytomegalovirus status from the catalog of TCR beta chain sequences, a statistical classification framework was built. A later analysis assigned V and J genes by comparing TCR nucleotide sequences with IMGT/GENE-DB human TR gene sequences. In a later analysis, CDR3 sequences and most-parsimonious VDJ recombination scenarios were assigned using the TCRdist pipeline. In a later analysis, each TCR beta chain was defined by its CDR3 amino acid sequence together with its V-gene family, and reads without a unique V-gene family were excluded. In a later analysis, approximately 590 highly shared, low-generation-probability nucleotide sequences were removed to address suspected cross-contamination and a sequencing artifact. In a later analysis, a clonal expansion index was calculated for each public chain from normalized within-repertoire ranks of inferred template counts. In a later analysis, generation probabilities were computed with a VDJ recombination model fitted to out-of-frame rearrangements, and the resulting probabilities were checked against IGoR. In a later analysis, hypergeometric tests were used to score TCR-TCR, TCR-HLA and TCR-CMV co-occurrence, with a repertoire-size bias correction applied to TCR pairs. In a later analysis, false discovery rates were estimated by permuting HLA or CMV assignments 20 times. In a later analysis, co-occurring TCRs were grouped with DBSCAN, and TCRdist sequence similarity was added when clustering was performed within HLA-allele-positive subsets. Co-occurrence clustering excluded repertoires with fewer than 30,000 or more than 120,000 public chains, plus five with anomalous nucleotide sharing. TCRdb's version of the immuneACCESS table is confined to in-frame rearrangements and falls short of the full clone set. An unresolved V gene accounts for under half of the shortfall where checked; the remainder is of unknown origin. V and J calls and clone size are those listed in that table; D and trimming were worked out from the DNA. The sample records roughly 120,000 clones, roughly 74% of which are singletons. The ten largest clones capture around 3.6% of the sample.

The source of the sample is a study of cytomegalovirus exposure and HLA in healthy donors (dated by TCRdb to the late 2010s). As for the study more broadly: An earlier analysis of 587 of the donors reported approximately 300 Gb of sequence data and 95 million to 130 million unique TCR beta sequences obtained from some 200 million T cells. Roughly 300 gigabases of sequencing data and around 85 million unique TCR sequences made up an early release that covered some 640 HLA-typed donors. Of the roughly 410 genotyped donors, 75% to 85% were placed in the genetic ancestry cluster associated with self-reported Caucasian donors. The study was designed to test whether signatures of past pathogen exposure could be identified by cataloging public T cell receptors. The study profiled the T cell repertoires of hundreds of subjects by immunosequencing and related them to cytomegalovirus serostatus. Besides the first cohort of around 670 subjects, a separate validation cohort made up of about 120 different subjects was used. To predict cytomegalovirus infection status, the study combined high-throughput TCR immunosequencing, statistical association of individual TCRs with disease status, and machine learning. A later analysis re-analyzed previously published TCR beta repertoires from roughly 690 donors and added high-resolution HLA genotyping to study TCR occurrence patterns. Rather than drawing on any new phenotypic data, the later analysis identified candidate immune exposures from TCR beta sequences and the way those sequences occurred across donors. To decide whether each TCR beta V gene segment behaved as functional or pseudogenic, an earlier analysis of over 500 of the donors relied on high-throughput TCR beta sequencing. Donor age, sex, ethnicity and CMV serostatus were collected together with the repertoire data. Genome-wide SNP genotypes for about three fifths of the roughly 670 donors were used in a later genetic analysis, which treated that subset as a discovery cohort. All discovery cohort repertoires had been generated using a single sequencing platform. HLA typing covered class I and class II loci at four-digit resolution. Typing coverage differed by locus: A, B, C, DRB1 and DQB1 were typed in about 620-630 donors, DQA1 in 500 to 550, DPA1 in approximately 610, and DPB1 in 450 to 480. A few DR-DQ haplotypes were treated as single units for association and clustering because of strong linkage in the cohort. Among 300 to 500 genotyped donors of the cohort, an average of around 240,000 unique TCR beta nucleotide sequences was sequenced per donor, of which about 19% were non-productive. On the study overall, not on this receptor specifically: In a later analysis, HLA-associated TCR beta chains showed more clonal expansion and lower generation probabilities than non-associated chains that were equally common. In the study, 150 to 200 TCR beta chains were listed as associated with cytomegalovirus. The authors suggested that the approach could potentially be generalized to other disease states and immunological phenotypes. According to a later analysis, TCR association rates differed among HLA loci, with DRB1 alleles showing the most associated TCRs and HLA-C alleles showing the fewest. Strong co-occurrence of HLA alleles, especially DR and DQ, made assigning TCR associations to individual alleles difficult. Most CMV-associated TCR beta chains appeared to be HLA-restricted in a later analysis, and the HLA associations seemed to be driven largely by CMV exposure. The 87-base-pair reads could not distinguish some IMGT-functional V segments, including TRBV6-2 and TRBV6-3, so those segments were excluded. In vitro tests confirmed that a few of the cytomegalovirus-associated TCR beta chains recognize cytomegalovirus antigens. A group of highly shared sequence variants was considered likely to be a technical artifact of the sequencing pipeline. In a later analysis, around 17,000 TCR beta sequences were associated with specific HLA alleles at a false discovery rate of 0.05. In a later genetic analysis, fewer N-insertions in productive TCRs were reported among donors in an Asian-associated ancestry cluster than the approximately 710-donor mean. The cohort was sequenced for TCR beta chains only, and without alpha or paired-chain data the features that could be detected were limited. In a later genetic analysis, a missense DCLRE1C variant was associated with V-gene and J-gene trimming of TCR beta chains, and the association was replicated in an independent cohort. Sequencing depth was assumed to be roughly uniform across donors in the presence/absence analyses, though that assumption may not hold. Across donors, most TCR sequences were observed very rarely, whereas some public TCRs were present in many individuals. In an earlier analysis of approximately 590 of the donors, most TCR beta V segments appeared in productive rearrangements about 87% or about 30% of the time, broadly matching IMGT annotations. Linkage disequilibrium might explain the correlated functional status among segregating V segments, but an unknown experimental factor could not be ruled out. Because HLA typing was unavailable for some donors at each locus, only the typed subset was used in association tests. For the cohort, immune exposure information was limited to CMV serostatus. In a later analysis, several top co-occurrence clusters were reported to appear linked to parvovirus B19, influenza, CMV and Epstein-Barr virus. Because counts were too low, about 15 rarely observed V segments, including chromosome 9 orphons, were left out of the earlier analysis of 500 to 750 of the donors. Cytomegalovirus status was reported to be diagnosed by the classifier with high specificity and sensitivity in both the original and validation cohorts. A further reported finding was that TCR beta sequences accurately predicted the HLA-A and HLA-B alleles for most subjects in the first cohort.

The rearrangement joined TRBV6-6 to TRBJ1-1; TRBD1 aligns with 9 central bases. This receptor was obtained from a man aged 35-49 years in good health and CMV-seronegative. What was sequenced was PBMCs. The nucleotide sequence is TGTGCCAGCAGCTGGGACAGGGAAATTGGGGACACTGAAGCTTTCTTT. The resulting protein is CASSWDREIGDTEAFF.